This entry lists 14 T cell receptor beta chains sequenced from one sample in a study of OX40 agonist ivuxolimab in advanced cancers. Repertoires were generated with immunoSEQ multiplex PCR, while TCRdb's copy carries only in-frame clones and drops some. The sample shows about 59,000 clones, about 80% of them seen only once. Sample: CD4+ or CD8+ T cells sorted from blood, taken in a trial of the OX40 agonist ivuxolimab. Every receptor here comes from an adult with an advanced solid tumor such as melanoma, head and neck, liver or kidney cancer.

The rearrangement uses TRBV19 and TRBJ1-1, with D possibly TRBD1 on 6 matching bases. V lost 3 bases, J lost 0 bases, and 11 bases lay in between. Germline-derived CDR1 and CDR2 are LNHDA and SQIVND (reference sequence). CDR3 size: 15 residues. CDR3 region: CASSIGQPMNTEAFF. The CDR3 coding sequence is TGTGCCAGTAGTATCGGACAGCCAATGAACACTGAAGCTTTCTTT. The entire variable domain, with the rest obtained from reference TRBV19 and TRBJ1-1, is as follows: DGGITQSPKYLFRKEGQNVTLSCEQNLNHDAMYWYRQDPGQGLRLIYYSQIVNDFQKGDIAEGYSVSREKKESFPLTVTSAQKNPTAFYLCASSIGQPMNTEAFFGQGTRLTVV.

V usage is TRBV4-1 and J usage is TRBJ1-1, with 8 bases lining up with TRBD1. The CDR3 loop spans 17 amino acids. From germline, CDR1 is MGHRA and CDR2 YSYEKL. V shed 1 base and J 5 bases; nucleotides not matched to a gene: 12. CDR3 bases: TGCGCCAGCAGCCAAGGCGTGACAGGGGCGACTGCGACTGAAGCTTTCTTT. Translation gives CASSQGVTGATATEAFF.

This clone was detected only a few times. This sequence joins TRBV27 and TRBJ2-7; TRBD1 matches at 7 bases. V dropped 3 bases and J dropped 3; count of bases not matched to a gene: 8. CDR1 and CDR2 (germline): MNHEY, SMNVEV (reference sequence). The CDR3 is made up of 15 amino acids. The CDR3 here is CASSFWTGTVYEQYF. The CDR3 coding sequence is TGTGCCAGCAGTTTTTGGACAGGCACGGTCTACGAGCAGTACTTC.

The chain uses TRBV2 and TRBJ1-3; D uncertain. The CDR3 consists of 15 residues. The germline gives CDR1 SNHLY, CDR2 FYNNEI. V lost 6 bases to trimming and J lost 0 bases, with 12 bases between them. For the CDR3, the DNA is TGTGCCAGCAGGCCGGGAGCAGGCTCTGGAAACACCATATATTTT. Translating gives CASRPGAGSGNTIYF.

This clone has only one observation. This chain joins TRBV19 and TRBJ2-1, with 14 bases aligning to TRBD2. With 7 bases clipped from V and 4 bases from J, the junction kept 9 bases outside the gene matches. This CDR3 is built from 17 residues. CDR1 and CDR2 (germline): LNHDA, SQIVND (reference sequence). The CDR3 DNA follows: TGTGCCAGTACCCCGGGACTAGCGGGAGTCGGGTACAATGAGCAGTTCTTC. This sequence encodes CASTPGLAGVGYNEQFF.

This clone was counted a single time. Written as DNA, the CDR3 is TGTGCCAGCAGGGAACGATCCACCGGGGAGCTGTTTTTT. Translated, it gives CASRERSTGELFF. The V and J genes are TRBV6-1 and TRBJ2-2; no clear D. V was clipped by 6 bases and J by 4 bases, with 9 bases between them. The CDR3 spans 13 residues. Per germline, CDR1 MNHNS and CDR2 SASEGT.

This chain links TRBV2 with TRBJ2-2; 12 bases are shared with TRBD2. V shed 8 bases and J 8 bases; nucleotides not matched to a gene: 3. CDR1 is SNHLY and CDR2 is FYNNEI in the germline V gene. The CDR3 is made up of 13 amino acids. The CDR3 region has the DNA TGTGCCAGCGGGCTAGCGGGAGGGGGGGAGCTGTTTTTT. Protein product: CASGLAGGGELFF.

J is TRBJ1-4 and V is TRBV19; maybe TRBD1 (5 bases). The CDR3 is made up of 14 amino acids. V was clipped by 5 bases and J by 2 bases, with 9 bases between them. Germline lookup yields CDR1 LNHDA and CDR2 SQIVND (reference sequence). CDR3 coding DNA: TGTGCCAGTAGTGGCAGGGACACTAATGAAAAACTGTTTTTT. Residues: CASSGRDTNEKLFF. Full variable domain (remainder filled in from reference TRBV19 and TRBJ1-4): DGGITQSPKYLFRKEGQNVTLSCEQNLNHDAMYWYRQDPGQGLRLIYYSQIVNDFQKGDIAEGYSVSREKKESFPLTVTSAQKNPTAFYLCASSGRDTNEKLFFGSGTQLSVL.

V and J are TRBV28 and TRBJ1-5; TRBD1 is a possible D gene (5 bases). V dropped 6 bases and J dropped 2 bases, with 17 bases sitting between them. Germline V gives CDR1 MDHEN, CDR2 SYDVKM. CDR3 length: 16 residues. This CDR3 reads CASSTLGQGGNQPQHF. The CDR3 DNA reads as TGTGCCAGCAGCACCTTGGGGCAGGGAGGCAATCAGCCCCAGCATTTT.

The DNA of the CDR3 is TGTGCCAGCAGAGGGACAGTTAACTATGGCTACACCTTC. Amino acid sequence: CASRGTVNYGYTF. The chain joins TRBV28 to TRBJ1-2; 7 nucleotides align to TRBD1. Germline trimming cut 6 bases from V and 1 base from J; bases unmatched to any gene: 2. This CDR3 is built from 13 residues. Germline V gives CDR1 MDHEN, CDR2 SYDVKM.

In nucleotides, the CDR3 is TGTGCCAGCAGTGGGACTAGCGGGAGTGGGACCCAGTACTTC. Translating gives CASSGTSGSGTQYF. The chain carries TRBV6-1 and TRBJ2-5, with 13 bases that match TRBD2. This CDR3 spans 14 amino acids. In germline, CDR1 is MNHNS, CDR2 SASEGT. The ends lost 4 bases at V and 7 bases at J; junction bases unmatched: 3.

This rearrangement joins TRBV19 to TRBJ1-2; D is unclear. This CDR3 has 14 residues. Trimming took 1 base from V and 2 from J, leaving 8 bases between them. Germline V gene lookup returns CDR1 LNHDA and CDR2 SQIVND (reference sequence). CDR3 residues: CASSIVGGNYGYTF. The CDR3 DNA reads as TGTGCCAGTAGTATAGTTGGAGGGAACTATGGCTACACCTTC.

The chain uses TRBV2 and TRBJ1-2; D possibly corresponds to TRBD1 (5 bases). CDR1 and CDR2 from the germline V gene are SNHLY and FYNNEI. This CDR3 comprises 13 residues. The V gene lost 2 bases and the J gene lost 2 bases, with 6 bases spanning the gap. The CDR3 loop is CASSERGNYGYTF. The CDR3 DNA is TGTGCCAGCAGTGAAAGGGGAAACTATGGCTACACCTTC.

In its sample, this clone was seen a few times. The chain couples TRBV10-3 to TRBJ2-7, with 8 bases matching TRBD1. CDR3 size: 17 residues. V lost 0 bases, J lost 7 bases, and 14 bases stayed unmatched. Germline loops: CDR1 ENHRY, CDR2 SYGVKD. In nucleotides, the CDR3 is TGTGCCATCAGTGAGTCGAGGGGCCCGGGACAGGTTTTAGAGCAGTACTTC. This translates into CAISESRGPGQVLEQYF.